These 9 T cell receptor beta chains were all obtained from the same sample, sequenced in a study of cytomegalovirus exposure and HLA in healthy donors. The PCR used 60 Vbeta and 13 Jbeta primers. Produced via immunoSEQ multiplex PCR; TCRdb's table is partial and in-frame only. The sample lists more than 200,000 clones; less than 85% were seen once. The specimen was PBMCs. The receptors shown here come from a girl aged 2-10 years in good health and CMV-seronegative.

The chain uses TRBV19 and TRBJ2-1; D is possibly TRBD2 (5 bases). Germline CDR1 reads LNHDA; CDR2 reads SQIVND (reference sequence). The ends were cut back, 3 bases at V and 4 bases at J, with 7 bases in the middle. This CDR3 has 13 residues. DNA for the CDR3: TGTGCCAGTAGTATCGGACTGTACAATGAGCAGTTCTTC. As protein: CASSIGLYNEQFF. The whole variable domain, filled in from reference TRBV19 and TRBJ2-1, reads DGGITQSPKYLFRKEGQNVTLSCEQNLNHDAMYWYRQDPGQGLRLIYYSQIVNDFQKGDIAEGYSVSREKKESFPLTVTSAQKNPTAFYLCASSIGLYNEQFFGPGTRLTVL.

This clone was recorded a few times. For the CDR3, the DNA is TGTGCCAGCAGCCACGGAATAGCGGGAATGGACGAGCAGTACTTC. Translation gives CASSHGIAGMDEQYF. The chain links TRBV5-4 to TRBJ2-7, with 8 bases that match TRBD2. Unmatched junction bases numbered 11, after V lost 4 bases and J lost 5 bases. CDR3 length: 15 residues. Per the germline V gene, CDR1 is SGHNT and CDR2 is YYREEE (reference sequence).

CDR3 protein: CASSAGPDTEAFF. The CDR3 nucleotides read TGTGCCAGCAGCGCAGGGCCTGACACTGAAGCTTTCTTT. V usage is TRBV5-5 and J usage is TRBJ1-1; the D gene is possibly TRBD1 (5 bases). V dropped 4 bases and J dropped 3 bases, with 10 bases sitting between them. The CDR3 is 13 amino acids. Germline V gene data show CDR1 as SGHKS and CDR2 as YYEKEE (reference sequence).

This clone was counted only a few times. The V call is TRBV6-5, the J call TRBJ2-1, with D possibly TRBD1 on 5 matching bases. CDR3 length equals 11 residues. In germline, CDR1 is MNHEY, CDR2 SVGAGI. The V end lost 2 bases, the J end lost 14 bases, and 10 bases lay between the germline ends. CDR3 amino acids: CASSYQGGKFF. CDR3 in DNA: TGTGCCAGCAGTTACCAGGGTGGGAAGTTCTTC.

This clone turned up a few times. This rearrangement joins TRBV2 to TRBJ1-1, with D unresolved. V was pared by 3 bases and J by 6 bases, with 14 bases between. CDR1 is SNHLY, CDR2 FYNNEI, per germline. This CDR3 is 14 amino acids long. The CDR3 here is CASSDEEVGAEAFF. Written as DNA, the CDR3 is TGTGCCAGCAGTGACGAGGAGGTTGGCGCTGAAGCTTTCTTT.

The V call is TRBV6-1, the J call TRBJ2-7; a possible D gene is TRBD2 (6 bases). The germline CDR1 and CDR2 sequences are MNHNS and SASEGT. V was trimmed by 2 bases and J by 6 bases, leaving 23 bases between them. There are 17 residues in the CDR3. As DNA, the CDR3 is TGTGCCAGCAGTGAATCGGGAGAGGGAGACACTTTGTTCGAGCAGTACTTC. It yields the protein CASSESGEGDTLFEQYF.

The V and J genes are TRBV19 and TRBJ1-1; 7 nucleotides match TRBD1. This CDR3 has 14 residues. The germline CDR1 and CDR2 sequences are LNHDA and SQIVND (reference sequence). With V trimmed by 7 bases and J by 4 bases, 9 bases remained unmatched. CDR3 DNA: TGTGCCAGTAAAGGCGACAGGGTCAGCACTGAAGCTTTCTTT. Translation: CASKGDRVSTEAFF.

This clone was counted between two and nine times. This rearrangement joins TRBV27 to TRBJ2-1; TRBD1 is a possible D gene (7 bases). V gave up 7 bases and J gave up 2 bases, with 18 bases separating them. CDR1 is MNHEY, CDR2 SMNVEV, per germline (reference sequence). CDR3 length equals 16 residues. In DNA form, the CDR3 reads TGTGCCAGCAATCCGGGAGCCGGGACAGCCTACAATGAGCAGTTCTTC. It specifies CASNPGAGTAYNEQFF.

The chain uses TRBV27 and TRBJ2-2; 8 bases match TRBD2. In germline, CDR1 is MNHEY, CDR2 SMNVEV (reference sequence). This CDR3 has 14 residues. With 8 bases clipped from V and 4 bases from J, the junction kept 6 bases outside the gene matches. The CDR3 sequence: CASSLLAVTGELFF. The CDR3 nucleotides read TGTGCCAGCTCCCTACTAGCGGTCACCGGGGAGCTGTTTTTT.